This is a list of T cell receptor beta chains from one sample in a study of cytomegalovirus exposure and HLA in healthy donors. Sequencing was performed with immunoSEQ multiplex PCR; in TCRdb, only in-frame clones are kept and a portion is missing. The sample carries about 160,000 clones, around 80% recorded once. What was sequenced was PBMCs. Receptor source: a woman between 45 and 65 years old in good health and CMV-seropositive. Each CDR3 is given with its conserved first and last residue. D genes are given only for firm matches. The size of a clone is reported for some rows only, either as once, few or many, or as a class for expanded clones.

d_call	v_call	clone_size	j_call	cdr3_nt	cdr3_aa
TRBD1	TRBV18	-	TRBJ2-1	TGTGCCAGCTCACCCCCCCCAGGGGGCCCTTCACCTTACAATGAGCAGTTCTTC	CASSPPPGGPSPYNEQFF
TRBD2	TRBV7-2	-	TRBJ2-5	TGTGCCAGCAGCGTCCCGGGACTAGTGACCCAGTACTTC	CASSVPGLVTQYF
-	TRBV30	-	TRBJ1-4	TGTGCCTGGAATCTAGCGGTTTCCGAAAAACTGTTTTTT	CAWNLAVSEKLFF
-	TRBV4-3	-	TRBJ2-3	TGCGCCAGCAGCCAAGACGGCAGGTTAAGCACAGATACGCAGTATTTT	CASSQDGRLSTDTQYF
-	TRBV10-3	-	TRBJ1-1	TGTGCCATCAAAGCACAGAAGGTTGACACTGAAGCTTTCTTT	CAIKAQKVDTEAFF
TRBD1	TRBV7-9	-	TRBJ1-2	TGTTCCAGCAGCCTCCCGGGACAGGACTTGTATGGCTACACCTTC	CSSSLPGQDLYGYTF
TRBD1	TRBV7-9	-	TRBJ1-5	TGTGCCAGCAGCGGACAGGGCAATCAGCCCCAGCATTTT	CASSGQGNQPQHF
-	TRBV19	few	TRBJ2-7	TGTGCCAGTAGTATAGGGGCCCCCCCCTCCTACGAGCAGTACTTC	CASSIGAPPSYEQYF
-	TRBV28	-	TRBJ1-5	TGTGCCAGCGAAACCGGAGGGAAACCCCTGGGCAATCAGCCCCAGCATTTT	CASETGGKPLGNQPQHF
TRBD1	TRBV30	-	TRBJ2-2	TGTGCCTTCGACAGGGGTTCCAAAGGGGAGCTGTTTTTT	CAFDRGSKGELFF
TRBD1	TRBV9	-	TRBJ2-7	TGTGCCAGCAGCGGGTCCGGGACAGCGGTGGACGAGCAGTACTTC	CASSGSGTAVDEQYF
TRBD1	TRBV7-9	-	TRBJ2-1	TGTGCCAGCAGCTTGACGACAGGGAGCTACAATGAGCAGTTCTTC	CASSLTTGSYNEQFF
-	TRBV27	-	TRBJ2-5	TGTGCCAGCAGTTTATCAGTCAGGGAGACCCAGTACTTC	CASSLSVRETQYF
TRBD1	TRBV30	few	TRBJ1-2	TGTGCCTGGAGTGTACCCCGGCAGGGGGCGGGTGGCTACACCTTC	CAWSVPRQGAGGYTF
-	TRBV6-5	-	TRBJ2-7	TGTGCCAGCGGGGCAGCCCTCCCCTACGAGCAGTACTTC	CASGAALPYEQYF
TRBD2	TRBV7-2	-	TRBJ2-1	TGTGCCAGCAGCCACCCCGGGGGGTATAACAATGAGCAGTTCTTC	CASSHPGGYNNEQFF
-	TRBV19	-	TRBJ1-2	TGTGCCAGTAGTAGCGGTGCCGCGGGCCCTAACTATGGCTACACCTTC	CASSSGAAGPNYGYTF
TRBD2	TRBV5-8	-	TRBJ2-1	TGTGCCAGCAGCTTGGAGGCTAGCGGGCACAATGAGCAGTTCTTC	CASSLEASGHNEQFF
TRBD2	TRBV7-3	-	TRBJ2-1	TGTGCCAGCAGCCTTAGCGGGACCAGCAATGAGCAGTTCTTC	CASSLSGTSNEQFF
TRBD2	TRBV6-6	-	TRBJ2-7	TGTGCCAGCAGTCAACTTAGCGGGATTTCCTACGAGCAGTACTTC	CASSQLSGISYEQYF
TRBD1	TRBV28	few	TRBJ2-7	TGTGCCAGCATTTCCGGGACAGTGACCTACGAGCAGTACTTC	CASISGTVTYEQYF
-	TRBV29-1	-	TRBJ1-1	TGCAGCGCCCAGGACAGTTACACTGAAGCTTTCTTT	CSAQDSYTEAFF
TRBD1	TRBV9	-	TRBJ2-5	TGTGCCAGCAGCCCGACAGGGCTATCAAAAGAGACCCAGTACTTC	CASSPTGLSKETQYF
-	TRBV9	-	TRBJ2-5	TGTGCCAGCAGCGTAGGAATGGGGCAGAACGGAGAGACCCAGTACTTC	CASSVGMGQNGETQYF
-	TRBV2	-	TRBJ2-5	TGTGCCAGCAGTGAGGGGGCCAGGGAGACCCAGTACTTC	CASSEGARETQYF
TRBD2	TRBV5-4	-	TRBJ2-7	TGTGCCAGCAGCCTCGGGACTAAGGGCAGCGAGCAGTACTTC	CASSLGTKGSEQYF
TRBD2	TRBV7-3	once	TRBJ2-1	TGTGCCAGCAGCCCGCAGGGACTAGCGGAATACAATGAGCAGTTCTTC	CASSPQGLAEYNEQFF
-	TRBV4-3	-	TRBJ2-1	TGCGCCAGCAGCCCGAGACAGATGAGATACAATGAGCAGTTCTTC	CASSPRQMRYNEQFF
-	TRBV5-1	once	TRBJ2-3	TGCGCCAGCAGCGACCAGACAGGAGCCACAGATACGCAGTATTTT	CASSDQTGATDTQYF
-	TRBV5-1	-	TRBJ2-7	TGCGCCAGCAGCTCGGCGTGGGACTCCGAGCAGTACTTC	CASSSAWDSEQYF
-	TRBV6-5	-	TRBJ2-3	TGTGCCAGCAGTAACCGGGCAGATACGCAGTATTTT	CASSNRADTQYF
-	TRBV7-2	-	TRBJ1-1	TGTGCCAGCAAGAAAACGGGGGGCACTGAAGCTTTCTTT	CASKKTGGTEAFF
-	TRBV7-3	-	TRBJ2-2	TGTGCCAGCAGCGTATCGGGACTCACCGGGGAGCTGTTTTTT	CASSVSGLTGELFF
-	TRBV10-3	once	TRBJ2-7	TGTGCCATCGGGCCCCAACAGGGCGAGCAGTACTTC	CAIGPQQGEQYF
-	TRBV7-9	once	TRBJ1-6	TGTGCCAGCAGCTTAGCTCAGGGAATGAGTTCACCCCTCCACTTT	CASSLAQGMSSPLHF
TRBD2	TRBV7-2	-	TRBJ2-1	TGTGCCAGCAGCTCCCCAACTAGCGGGAGGAATGAGCAGTTCTTC	CASSSPTSGRNEQFF
TRBD1	TRBV7-2	-	TRBJ2-1	TGTGCCAGCAGCCGGTCAGGACAGGGGCTTAATGAGCAGTTCTTC	CASSRSGQGLNEQFF
-	TRBV11-3	-	TRBJ2-1	TGTGCCAGCAGCTTAGATCTCAATGAGCAGTTCTTC	CASSLDLNEQFF
TRBD2	TRBV9	-	TRBJ2-1	TGTGCCAGCAGCGTAGAAGATAGCGGGGGGGCAAGAGGCGGTGAGCAGTTCTTC	CASSVEDSGGARGGEQFF
-	TRBV5-1	-	TRBJ2-3	TGCGCCACCAGAGCGGGCAGGACAGATACGCAGTATTTT	CATRAGRTDTQYF